This record covers a single T cell receptor (beta chain). This sample is drawn from a study of control samples from healthy donors and cancer patients. Some clones are missing from TCRdb's copy, which holds only in-frame ones; the method was immunoSEQ multiplex PCR. The profile shows approximately 90,000 clones, about 85% of them singletons. CDR1 SGHDN and CDR2 FVKESK come from the germline V gene. Trimming removed 1 base from V and 4 bases from J, with 10 bases in between. The CDR3 loop spans 15 amino acids. Sequenced: blood. The TCR was taken from a man aged 30-40 years in good health. The V call is TRBV14, the J call TRBJ2-2; no clear D. The CDR3 DNA reads as TGTGCCAGCAGCCAAGTGTCAGCCACCACCGGGGAGCTGTTTTTT. This encodes CASSQVSATTGELFF.